This T cell receptor (beta chain) was obtained from a study of T cells expressing NK-cell markers. Study information: Of eight sequenced donors, seven were HCMV-seropositive and one HCMV-seronegative.

The CDR3 sequence is 18 residues long. CDR1 and CDR2 (germline): GTSNPN, SVGIG (reference sequence). It was by 5'RACE template switching with UMIs that TCR beta cDNA was made. TCRdb reprocessed the 5' RACE reads; each CDR3 protein has one entry and no DNA is given. This sample contains 400,000 or so distinct CDR3 sequences. Sequences were obtained from blood T cells: a sorted CD56 or NKG2C T cell subset, CD4+ or CD8+ T cells, or bulk PBMC T cells (not recorded which). The receptor was derived from a woman aged 50 to 60 in good health. The chain employs TRBV30 and TRBJ2-1; TCRdb indicates TRBD2, and absent DNA this call remains unverified. The CDR3: CAWRVTSGKILGINEQFF.